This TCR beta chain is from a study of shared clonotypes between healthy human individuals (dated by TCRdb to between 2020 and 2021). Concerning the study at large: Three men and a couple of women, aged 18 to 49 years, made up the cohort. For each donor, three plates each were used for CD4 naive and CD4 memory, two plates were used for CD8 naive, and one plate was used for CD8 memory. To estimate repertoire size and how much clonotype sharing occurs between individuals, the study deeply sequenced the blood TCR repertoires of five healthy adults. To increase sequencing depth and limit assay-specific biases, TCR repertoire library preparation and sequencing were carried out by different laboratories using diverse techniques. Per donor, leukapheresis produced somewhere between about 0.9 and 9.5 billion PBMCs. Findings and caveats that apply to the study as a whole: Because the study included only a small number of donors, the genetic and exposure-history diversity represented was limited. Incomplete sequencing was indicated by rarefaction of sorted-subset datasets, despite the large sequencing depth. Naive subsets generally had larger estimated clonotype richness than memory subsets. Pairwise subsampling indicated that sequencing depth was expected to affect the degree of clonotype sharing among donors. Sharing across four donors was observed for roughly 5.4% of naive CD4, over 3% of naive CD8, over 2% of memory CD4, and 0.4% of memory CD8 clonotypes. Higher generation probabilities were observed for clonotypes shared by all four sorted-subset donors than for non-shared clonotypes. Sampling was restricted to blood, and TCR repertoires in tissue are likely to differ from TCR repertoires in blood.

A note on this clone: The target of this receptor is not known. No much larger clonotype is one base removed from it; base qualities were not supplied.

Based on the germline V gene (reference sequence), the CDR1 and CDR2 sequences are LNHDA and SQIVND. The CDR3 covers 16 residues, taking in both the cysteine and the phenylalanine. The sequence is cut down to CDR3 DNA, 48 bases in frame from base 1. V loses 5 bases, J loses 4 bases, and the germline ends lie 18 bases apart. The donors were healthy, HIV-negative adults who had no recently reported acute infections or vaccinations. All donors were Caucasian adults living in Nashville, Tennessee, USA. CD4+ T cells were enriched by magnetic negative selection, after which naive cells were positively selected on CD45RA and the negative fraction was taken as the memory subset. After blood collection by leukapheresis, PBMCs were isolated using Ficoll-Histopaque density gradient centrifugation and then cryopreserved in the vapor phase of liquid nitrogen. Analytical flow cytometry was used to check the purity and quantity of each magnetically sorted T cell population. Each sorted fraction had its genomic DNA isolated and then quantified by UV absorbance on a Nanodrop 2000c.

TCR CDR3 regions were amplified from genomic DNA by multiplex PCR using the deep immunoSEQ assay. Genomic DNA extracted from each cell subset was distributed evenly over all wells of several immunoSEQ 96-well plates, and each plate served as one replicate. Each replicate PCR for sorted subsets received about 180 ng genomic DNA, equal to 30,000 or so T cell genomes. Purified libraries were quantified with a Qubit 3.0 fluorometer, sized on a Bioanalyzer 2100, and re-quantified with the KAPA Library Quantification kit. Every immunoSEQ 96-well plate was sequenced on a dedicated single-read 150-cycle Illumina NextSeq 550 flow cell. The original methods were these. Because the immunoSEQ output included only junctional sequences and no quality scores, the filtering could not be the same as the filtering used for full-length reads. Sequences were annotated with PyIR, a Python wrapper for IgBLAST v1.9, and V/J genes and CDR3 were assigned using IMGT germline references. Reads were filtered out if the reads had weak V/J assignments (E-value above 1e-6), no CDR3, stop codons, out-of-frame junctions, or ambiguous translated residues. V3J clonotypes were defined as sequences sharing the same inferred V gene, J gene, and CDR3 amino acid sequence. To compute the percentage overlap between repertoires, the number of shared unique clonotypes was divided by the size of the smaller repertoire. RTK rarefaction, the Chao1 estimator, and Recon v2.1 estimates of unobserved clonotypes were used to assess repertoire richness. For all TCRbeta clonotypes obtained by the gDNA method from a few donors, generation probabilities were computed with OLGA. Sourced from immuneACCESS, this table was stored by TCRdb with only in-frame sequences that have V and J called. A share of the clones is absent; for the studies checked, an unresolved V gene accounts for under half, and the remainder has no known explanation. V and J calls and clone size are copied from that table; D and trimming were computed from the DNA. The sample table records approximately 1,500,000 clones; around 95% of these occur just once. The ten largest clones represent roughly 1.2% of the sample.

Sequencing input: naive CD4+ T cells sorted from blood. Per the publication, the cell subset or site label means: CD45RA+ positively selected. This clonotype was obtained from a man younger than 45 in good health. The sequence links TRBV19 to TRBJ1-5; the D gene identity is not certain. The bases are TGTGCCAGTAGTCTTGTGGGAGTATCGCAAAATCAGCCCCAGCATTTT. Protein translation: CASSLVGVSQNQPQHF. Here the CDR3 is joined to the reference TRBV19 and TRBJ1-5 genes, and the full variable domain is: DGGITQSPKYLFRKEGQNVTLSCEQNLNHDAMYWYRQDPGQGLRLIYYSQIVNDFQKGDIAEGYSVSREKKESFPLTVTSAQKNPTAFYLCASSLVGVSQNQPQHFGDGTRLSIL.